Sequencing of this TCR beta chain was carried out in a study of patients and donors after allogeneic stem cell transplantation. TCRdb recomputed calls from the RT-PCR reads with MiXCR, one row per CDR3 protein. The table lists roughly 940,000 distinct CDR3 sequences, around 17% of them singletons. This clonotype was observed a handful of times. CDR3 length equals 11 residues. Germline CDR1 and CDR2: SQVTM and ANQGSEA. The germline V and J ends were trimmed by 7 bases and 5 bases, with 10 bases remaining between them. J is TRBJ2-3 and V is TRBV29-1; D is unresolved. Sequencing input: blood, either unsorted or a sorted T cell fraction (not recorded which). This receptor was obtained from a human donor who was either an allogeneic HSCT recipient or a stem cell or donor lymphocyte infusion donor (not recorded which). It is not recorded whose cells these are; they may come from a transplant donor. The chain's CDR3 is CSGEEGDTQYF. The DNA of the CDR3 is TGCAGCGGTGAGGAAGGAGATACGCAGTATTTT.